These 6 T cell receptor beta chains came from one sample sequenced in a study of blood T cell repertoires in COVID-19 (dated by TCRdb to between 2020 and 2021). Library preparation employed the immunoSEQ multiplex PCR assay. In its TCRdb copy, this immuneACCESS table keeps in-frame sequences only and misses some clones. Where compared with another copy, unresolved V genes explain less than half of these, and the others have no known cause. For this sample the table gives 350,000 or so clones, of which 70% to 90% were detected only once. The ten largest clonotypes hold more than 9% of the sample. Sample: peripheral blood. Every receptor here comes from a woman under 40 with COVID-19, enrolled during active disease.

The chain couples TRBV6-6 to TRBJ2-5; possibly TRBD1 for D (6 bases). With 6 bases removed from V and 1 base from J, the gap between germline ends came to 9 bases. The CDR3 runs 13 residues. CDR1 MNHNY and CDR2 SVGAGI come from the germline V gene (reference sequence). Written as DNA, the CDR3 is TGTGCCAGCAGGGTAGGGGGCCAAGAGACCCAGTACTTC. It yields the protein CASRVGGQETQYF.

The table lists this clone with a count of one. This chain joins TRBV30 and TRBJ2-5; D unclear. Germline CDR1 and CDR2: GTSNPN and SVGIG (reference sequence). Trimming stripped 0 bases from V and 4 bases from J, with 9 bases between. The CDR3 totals 13 residues. As DNA, the CDR3 is TGTGCCTGGAGTGTACCTAGGAGAGAGACCCAGTACTTC. This codes for CAWSVPRRETQYF. The full variable domain, in which reference TRBV30 and TRBJ2-5 provide the parts outside the CDR3, is SQTIHQWPATLVQPVGSPLSLECTVEGTSNPNLYWYRQAAGRGLQLLFYSVGIGQISSEVPQNLSASRPQDRQFILSSKKLLLSDSGFYLCAWSVPRRETQYFGPGTRLLVL.

This clone was counted between two and nine times. The genes are TRBV5-1 and TRBJ2-3, with TRBD2 matching 14 bases. The CDR3 extends over 16 amino acids. Trimming removed 0 bases from V and 6 bases from J; junction bases left unmatched: 3. From germline, CDR1 is SGHRS and CDR2 YFSETQ. The CDR3 reads CASSLGLAGGLDTQYF. CDR3 DNA: TGCGCCAGCAGCTTGGGACTAGCGGGAGGGTTGGATACGCAGTATTTT.

The CDR3 loop is CASSAARVATEAFF. The CDR3 bases are TGTGCCAGCAGCGCCGCTCGGGTGGCCACTGAAGCTTTCTTT. The chain links TRBV7-9 to TRBJ1-1; D uncertain. The CDR3 has 14 residues. Trimming took 5 bases from V and 4 from J, leaving 14 bases between them. Germline CDR1 SEHNR, CDR2 FQNEAQ (reference sequence).

This clone was observed a few times. V is TRBV25-1 and J is TRBJ1-5, with D perhaps matching TRBD1 (5 bases). CDR1 is MGHDK, CDR2 SYGVNS, per germline. There are 13 residues in the CDR3. Trimming pared 0 bases from V and 9 bases from J, leaving 9 bases between. This chain's CDR3 is CASSEYGGRPQHF. Written as DNA, the CDR3 is TGTGCCAGCAGTGAATACGGGGGTAGGCCCCAGCATTTT.

The genes are TRBV28 and TRBJ1-1; D is unresolved. V was cut by 10 bases and J by 1 base, with 13 bases left in between. CDR3 size: 13 residues. CDR1 is MDHEN, CDR2 SYDVKM, per germline. The CDR3 DNA sequence: TGTGCCATCAGGTTCCCCAGGAACACTGAAGCTTTCTTT. Amino acids: CAIRFPRNTEAFF.